This T cell receptor beta chain was identified during a study of regulatory T cells in long-lasting Graves disease. Arm-PCR of CDR3 regions and iRepertoire HTBI primers were used to build TCR beta libraries. TCRdb redid the calling of the multiplex PCR reads with MiXCR, one entry per CDR3 protein. The table includes around 460,000 distinct CDR3 sequences, approximately 23% detected once. The sample's time point: persistent/refractory GD, antithyroid drugs over 5 years with positive TRAb. The TCR library was made from RNA extracted from PBMCs. This clonotype has ten or more counts. This CDR3 contains 11 residues. With 9 bases clipped from V and 4 bases from J, the junction kept 3 bases outside the gene matches. Per germline, CDR1 LNHDA and CDR2 SQIVND (reference sequence).

The receptor was isolated from a female donor with Graves disease. This chain uses TRBV19 with TRBJ2-7; 7 positions agree with TRBD1. The material was peripheral blood mononuclear cells (PBMCs), obtained when the disease was refractory, from a patient treated with antithyroid drugs. This chain's CDR3 is CASRQGYEQYF. The CDR3, as DNA: TGTGCCAGCCGACAGGGTTACGAGCAGTACTTC.